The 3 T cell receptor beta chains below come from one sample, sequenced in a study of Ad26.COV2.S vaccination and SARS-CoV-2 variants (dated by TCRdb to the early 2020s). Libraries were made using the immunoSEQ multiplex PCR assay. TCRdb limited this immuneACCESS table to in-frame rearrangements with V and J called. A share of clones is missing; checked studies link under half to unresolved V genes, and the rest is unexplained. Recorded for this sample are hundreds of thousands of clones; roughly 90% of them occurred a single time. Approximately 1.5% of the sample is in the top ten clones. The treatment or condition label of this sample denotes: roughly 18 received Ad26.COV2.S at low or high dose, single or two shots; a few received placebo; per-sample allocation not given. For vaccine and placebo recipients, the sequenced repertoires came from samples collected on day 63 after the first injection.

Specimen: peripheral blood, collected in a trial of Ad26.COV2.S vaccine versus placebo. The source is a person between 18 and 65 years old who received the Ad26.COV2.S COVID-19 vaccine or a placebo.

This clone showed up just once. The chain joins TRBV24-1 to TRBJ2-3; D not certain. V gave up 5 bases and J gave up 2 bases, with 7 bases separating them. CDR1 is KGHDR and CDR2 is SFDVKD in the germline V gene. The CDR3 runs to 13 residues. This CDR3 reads CATSGQATDTQYF. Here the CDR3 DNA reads TGTGCCACCAGTGGGCAGGCCACAGATACGCAGTATTTT.

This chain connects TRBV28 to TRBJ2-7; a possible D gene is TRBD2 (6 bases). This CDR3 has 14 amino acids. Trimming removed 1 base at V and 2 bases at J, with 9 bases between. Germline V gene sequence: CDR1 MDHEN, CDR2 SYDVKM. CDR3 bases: TGTGCCAGCAGTTTATCAGGACTAACCTACGAGCAGTACTTC. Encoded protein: CASSLSGLTYEQYF.

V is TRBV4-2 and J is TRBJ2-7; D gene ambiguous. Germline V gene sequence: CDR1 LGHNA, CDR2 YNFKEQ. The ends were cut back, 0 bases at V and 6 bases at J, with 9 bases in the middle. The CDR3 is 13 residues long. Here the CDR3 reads CASSQDWSGEQYF. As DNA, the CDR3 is TGTGCCAGCAGCCAAGATTGGTCAGGCGAGCAGTACTTC.